This TCR beta chain emerged from a study of blood T cell repertoires in COVID-19. With 4 bases clipped from V and 1 base from J, the junction kept 4 bases outside the gene matches. The CDR3 extends over 15 amino acids. Germline V gives CDR1 SGHNT, CDR2 YYREEE (reference sequence). The table came from immunoSEQ multiplex PCR; TCRdb's copy has only in-frame clones and leaves some out. The repertoire holds about 64,000 clones, with 60% to 80% as singletons. Sequenced sample: peripheral blood. This chain joins TRBV5-4 and TRBJ2-2, with 7 bases aligning to TRBD1. This sequence was found in an older man with acute or convalescent COVID-19. The chain's CDR3 is CASSRWTGNTGELFF. The DNA for the CDR3 is TGTGCCAGCAGCCGATGGACAGGGAACACCGGGGAGCTGTTTTTT.